This T cell receptor (beta chain) comes out of a study of blood T cell repertoires in COVID-19. Overall study: COVID-19 samples, acute and convalescent, were from the United States, Italy and Spain.

Sequenced by immunoSEQ multiplex PCR; TCRdb stores in-frame clones only, minus some. This sample carries over 200,000 clones, more than 75% of them seen once, and the ten largest clones take around 15%. Symptom resolution, clearance, or two negative PCRs marked the recovered donors of Cohort 3. Germline CDR1 and CDR2: LGHDT and YNNKEL (reference sequence). The CDR3 extends over 13 amino acids. V was clipped by 4 bases and J by 8 bases, with 14 bases between them. The source of this sequence is a young man who had recovered from COVID-19. The chain combines TRBV3-1 (or the pseudogene TRBV3-2) with TRBJ1-2, with D maybe TRBD1 (6 bases). The source material was PBMCs or T cells enriched from blood (not recorded which). The CDR3 sequence: CASSRETGNGYTF. The CDR3 nucleotides read TGTGCCAGCAGCCGAGAGACAGGAAACGGCTACACCTTC.